A selection of T cell receptor beta chains follows, all from one sample in a study of cytomegalovirus exposure and HLA in healthy donors. Method: immunoSEQ multiplex PCR; TCRdb's copy keeps in-frame clones and lacks some. Among about 130,000 clones listed, 77% were seen once. The source material was PBMCs. These receptors came from a male donor in good health and CMV-seropositive. Both conserved end residues are part of each CDR3. D genes are given only for firm matches. Where a row states a size, it is once, few, many or the class of an expanded clone; other rows omit it.

cdr3_aa	cdr3_nt	v_call	j_call	cdr3_length	d_call	clone_size
CSGGGTEAFF	TGCAGCGGGGGGGGCACTGAAGCTTTCTTT	TRBV29-1	TRBJ1-1	10	NA	once
CASSSDLEDTEAFF	TGTGCCAGCAGTTCGGACTTGGAGGACACTGAAGCTTTCTTT	TRBV6-5	TRBJ1-1	14	NA	NA
CASSLRGGDYGYTF	TGTGCCAGCAGCCTTCGAGGAGGGGATTATGGCTACACCTTC	TRBV7-9	TRBJ1-2	14	NA	NA
CASSPQGREQFF	TGTGCCAGCAGCCCACAGGGGCGTGAGCAGTTCTTC	TRBV7-9	TRBJ2-1	12	TRBD1	NA
CASSPTPGTTLVSYEQYF	TGTGCCAGCAGCCCCACGCCGGGGACAACACTTGTCTCCTACGAGCAGTACTTC	TRBV9	TRBJ2-7	18	NA	NA
CASSLSGGRDRGSGANVLTF	TGTGCCAGCAGTTTATCGGGGGGGCGGGACAGGGGGTCTGGGGCCAACGTCCTGACTTTC	TRBV27	TRBJ2-6	20	TRBD1	NA
CASSFHGTGGSYEQYF	TGTGCCAGCAGTTTTCACGGGACAGGGGGCAGCTACGAGCAGTACTTC	TRBV27	TRBJ2-7	16	TRBD1	NA
CASSLGLNYGYTF	TGCGCCAGCAGCCTGGGACTTAACTATGGCTACACCTTC	TRBV5-1	TRBJ1-2	13	NA	NA
CASSPTRGGQPQHF	TGTGCCAGCTCTCCGACCCGCGGGGGCCAGCCCCAGCATTTT	TRBV18	TRBJ1-5	14	NA	NA
CASSLRTGWSEQYF	TGTGCCAGCAGCTTGAGGACAGGGTGGAGCGAGCAGTACTTC	TRBV7-6	TRBJ2-7	14	TRBD1	NA
CASSLEGANTEAFF	TGTGCCAGCAGCTTAGAGGGAGCGAACACTGAAGCTTTCTTT	TRBV7-6	TRBJ1-1	14	NA	NA
CASSTGWGSYEQYF	TGTGCCAGTAGTACAGGGTGGGGCTCCTACGAGCAGTACTTC	TRBV19	TRBJ2-7	14	NA	few
CASSPRLATQETQYF	TGTGCCAGCAGCCCCAGGCTAGCGACACAAGAGACCCAGTACTTC	TRBV7-2	TRBJ2-5	15	NA	NA
CASSPGQSNSPLHF	TGTGCCAGCAGTCCGGGACAGTCTAATTCACCCCTCCACTTT	TRBV5-4	TRBJ1-6	14	TRBD1	NA
CASSLGQMNTEAFF	TGTGCCAGCAGCTTGGGGCAGATGAACACTGAAGCTTTCTTT	TRBV5-4	TRBJ1-1	14	NA	NA
CASSPRQGLGEQYF	TGTGCCAGCAGTCCGAGACAGGGGTTGGGCGAGCAGTACTTC	TRBV27	TRBJ2-7	14	TRBD1	NA
CASSRTGIYEQYF	TGTGCCAGCAGTCGGACAGGTATCTACGAGCAGTACTTC	TRBV28	TRBJ2-7	13	TRBD1	NA
CASSSVETQYF	TGTGCCAGCAGCTCGGTAGAGACCCAGTACTTC	TRBV5-6	TRBJ2-5	11	NA	NA
CASRVRSESYEQYF	TGTGCCAGCAGGGTAAGGAGCGAGTCCTACGAGCAGTACTTC	TRBV6-5	TRBJ2-7	14	NA	NA
CASSRTSGGVSLDEQYF	TGTGCCAGCTCACGGACTAGCGGGGGGGTTTCCCTAGACGAGCAGTACTTC	TRBV18	TRBJ2-7	17	TRBD2	NA
CASSQDHVGSIGTGELFF	TGTGCCAGCAGCCAAGATCATGTCGGGAGTATTGGGACCGGGGAGCTGTTTTTT	TRBV4-2	TRBJ2-2	18	NA	once
CASSLEVGGYSPLHF	TGCGCCAGCAGCTTGGAGGTCGGGGGTTATTCACCCCTCCACTTT	TRBV5-1	TRBJ1-6	15	NA	NA
CASSLRAGGVLSNQPQHF	TGTGCCAGCAGCTTACGGGCAGGGGGCGTTCTGAGCAATCAGCCCCAGCATTTT	TRBV7-3	TRBJ1-5	18	TRBD1	NA
CASSLGGAGSFAKNIQYF	TGTGCCAGCAGCTTAGGTGGGGCAGGTAGCTTCGCCAAAAACATTCAGTACTTC	TRBV7-2	TRBJ2-4	18	NA	NA
CASSPPSETQYF	TGTGCCAGCTCACCACCATCGGAGACCCAGTACTTC	TRBV18	TRBJ2-5	12	NA	NA
CASSLRGGSYNEQFF	TGTGCCAGCAGCCTCAGGGGAGGGTCCTACAATGAGCAGTTCTTC	TRBV9	TRBJ2-1	15	NA	NA
CASSWQDNEKLFF	TGTGCCAGCAGTTGGCAGGATAATGAAAAACTGTTTTTT	TRBV6-6	TRBJ1-4	13	NA	few
CASSQGYQPQHF	TGTGCCAGTAGTCAGGGGTATCAGCCCCAGCATTTT	TRBV19	TRBJ1-5	12	NA	NA
CSSSQGAEKLFF	TGTTCCAGCAGCCAGGGGGCTGAAAAACTGTTTTTT	TRBV7-9	TRBJ1-4	12	TRBD1	NA
CASSLGDRSYTF	TGTGCCAGCAGTTTGGGGGACAGGAGTTACACCTTC	TRBV28	TRBJ1-2	12	TRBD1	NA
CSVEDSGNTIYF	TGCAGCGTTGAGGATAGCGGAAACACCATATATTTT	TRBV29-1	TRBJ1-3	12	NA	NA
CASSVTSGNTGELFF	TGTGCCAGCAGTGTTACTAGCGGGAACACCGGGGAGCTGTTTTTT	TRBV27	TRBJ2-2	15	TRBD2	NA
CASSLMGTGPSGANGLTF	TGTGCCAGCAGCCTCATGGGGACAGGGCCCTCTGGGGCCAACGGCCTGACTTTC	TRBV6-4	TRBJ2-6	18	TRBD1	few
CAISEEGAVYGYTF	TGTGCCATCAGTGAGGAGGGGGCCGTCTATGGCTACACCTTC	TRBV10-3	TRBJ1-2	14	TRBD1	NA
CASSPSGTIVNTEAFF	TGTGCCAGCTCACCTTCCGGGACAATCGTTAACACTGAAGCTTTCTTT	TRBV18	TRBJ1-1	16	NA	few
CASSDGVWLAGGNEQYF	TGTGCCAGCAGCGATGGGGTCTGGCTAGCGGGGGGAAACGAGCAGTACTTC	TRBV2	TRBJ2-7	17	TRBD2	once
CASSLDRGLEKLFF	TGTGCCAGCAGCTTGGACAGGGGGCTAGAAAAACTGTTTTTT	TRBV7-8	TRBJ1-4	14	TRBD1	NA
CASSDRQGNTDTQYF	TGTGCCAGCAGCGACCGACAGGGTAACACAGATACGCAGTATTTT	TRBV9	TRBJ2-3	15	TRBD1	NA
CASSASGVGQPQHF	TGCGCCAGCAGCGCGTCAGGGGTGGGTCAGCCCCAGCATTTT	TRBV5-1	TRBJ1-5	14	NA	few
CASFRTGRSSEQYF	TGTGCCAGCTTTCGGACAGGGAGGTCTTCCGAGCAGTACTTC	TRBV27	TRBJ2-7	14	TRBD1	NA
CASSSPLDSLYEQYF	TGTGCCAGCAGTTCGCCGTTGGACAGTCTATACGAGCAGTACTTC	TRBV28	TRBJ2-7	15	NA	NA